This T cell receptor (beta chain) was identified in a study of identical twins. Each CDR3 protein is one row after TCRdb ran MiXCR on the 5' RACE reads. The table shows roughly 720,000 distinct CDR3 sequences, with around a sixth occurring only once. The CDR3 is made up of 11 amino acids. V lost 6 bases to trimming and J lost 9 bases, with 10 bases between them. In addition, the sample was reused for a study of T cells expressing NK-cell markers.

The rearrangement joins TRBV12-3 or TRBV12-4 to TRBJ2-3; D is possibly TRBD1 (7 bases). The TCR was taken from a woman under 30 in good health. Material: PBMCs. The CDR3 nucleotides read TGTGCCAGCAGCGCGGGACAGACGCAGTATTTT. Encoded protein: CASSAGQTQYF.